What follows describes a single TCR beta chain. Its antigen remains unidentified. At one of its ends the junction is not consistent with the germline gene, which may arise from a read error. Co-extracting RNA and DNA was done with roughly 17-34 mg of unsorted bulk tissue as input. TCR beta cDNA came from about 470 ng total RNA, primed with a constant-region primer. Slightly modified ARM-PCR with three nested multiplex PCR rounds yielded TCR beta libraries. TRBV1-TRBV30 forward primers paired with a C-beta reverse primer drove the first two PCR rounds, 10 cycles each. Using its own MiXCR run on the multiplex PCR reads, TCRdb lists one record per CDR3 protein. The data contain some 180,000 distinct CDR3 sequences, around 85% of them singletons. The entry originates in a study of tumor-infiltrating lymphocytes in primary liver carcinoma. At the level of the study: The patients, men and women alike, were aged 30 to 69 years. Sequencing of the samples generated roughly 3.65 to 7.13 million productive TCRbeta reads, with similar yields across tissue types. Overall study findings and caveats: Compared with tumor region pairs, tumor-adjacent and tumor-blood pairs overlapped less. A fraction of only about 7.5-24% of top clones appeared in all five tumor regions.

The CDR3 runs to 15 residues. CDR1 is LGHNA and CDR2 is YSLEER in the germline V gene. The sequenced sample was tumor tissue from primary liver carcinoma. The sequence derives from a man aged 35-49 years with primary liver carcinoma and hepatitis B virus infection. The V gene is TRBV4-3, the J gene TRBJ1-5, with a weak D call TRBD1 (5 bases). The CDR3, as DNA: TGCGCCAGCAGTCAAGTCTGGGGCCTCAATCAGCTCCAGCATTTT. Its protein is CASSQVWGLNQLQHF.